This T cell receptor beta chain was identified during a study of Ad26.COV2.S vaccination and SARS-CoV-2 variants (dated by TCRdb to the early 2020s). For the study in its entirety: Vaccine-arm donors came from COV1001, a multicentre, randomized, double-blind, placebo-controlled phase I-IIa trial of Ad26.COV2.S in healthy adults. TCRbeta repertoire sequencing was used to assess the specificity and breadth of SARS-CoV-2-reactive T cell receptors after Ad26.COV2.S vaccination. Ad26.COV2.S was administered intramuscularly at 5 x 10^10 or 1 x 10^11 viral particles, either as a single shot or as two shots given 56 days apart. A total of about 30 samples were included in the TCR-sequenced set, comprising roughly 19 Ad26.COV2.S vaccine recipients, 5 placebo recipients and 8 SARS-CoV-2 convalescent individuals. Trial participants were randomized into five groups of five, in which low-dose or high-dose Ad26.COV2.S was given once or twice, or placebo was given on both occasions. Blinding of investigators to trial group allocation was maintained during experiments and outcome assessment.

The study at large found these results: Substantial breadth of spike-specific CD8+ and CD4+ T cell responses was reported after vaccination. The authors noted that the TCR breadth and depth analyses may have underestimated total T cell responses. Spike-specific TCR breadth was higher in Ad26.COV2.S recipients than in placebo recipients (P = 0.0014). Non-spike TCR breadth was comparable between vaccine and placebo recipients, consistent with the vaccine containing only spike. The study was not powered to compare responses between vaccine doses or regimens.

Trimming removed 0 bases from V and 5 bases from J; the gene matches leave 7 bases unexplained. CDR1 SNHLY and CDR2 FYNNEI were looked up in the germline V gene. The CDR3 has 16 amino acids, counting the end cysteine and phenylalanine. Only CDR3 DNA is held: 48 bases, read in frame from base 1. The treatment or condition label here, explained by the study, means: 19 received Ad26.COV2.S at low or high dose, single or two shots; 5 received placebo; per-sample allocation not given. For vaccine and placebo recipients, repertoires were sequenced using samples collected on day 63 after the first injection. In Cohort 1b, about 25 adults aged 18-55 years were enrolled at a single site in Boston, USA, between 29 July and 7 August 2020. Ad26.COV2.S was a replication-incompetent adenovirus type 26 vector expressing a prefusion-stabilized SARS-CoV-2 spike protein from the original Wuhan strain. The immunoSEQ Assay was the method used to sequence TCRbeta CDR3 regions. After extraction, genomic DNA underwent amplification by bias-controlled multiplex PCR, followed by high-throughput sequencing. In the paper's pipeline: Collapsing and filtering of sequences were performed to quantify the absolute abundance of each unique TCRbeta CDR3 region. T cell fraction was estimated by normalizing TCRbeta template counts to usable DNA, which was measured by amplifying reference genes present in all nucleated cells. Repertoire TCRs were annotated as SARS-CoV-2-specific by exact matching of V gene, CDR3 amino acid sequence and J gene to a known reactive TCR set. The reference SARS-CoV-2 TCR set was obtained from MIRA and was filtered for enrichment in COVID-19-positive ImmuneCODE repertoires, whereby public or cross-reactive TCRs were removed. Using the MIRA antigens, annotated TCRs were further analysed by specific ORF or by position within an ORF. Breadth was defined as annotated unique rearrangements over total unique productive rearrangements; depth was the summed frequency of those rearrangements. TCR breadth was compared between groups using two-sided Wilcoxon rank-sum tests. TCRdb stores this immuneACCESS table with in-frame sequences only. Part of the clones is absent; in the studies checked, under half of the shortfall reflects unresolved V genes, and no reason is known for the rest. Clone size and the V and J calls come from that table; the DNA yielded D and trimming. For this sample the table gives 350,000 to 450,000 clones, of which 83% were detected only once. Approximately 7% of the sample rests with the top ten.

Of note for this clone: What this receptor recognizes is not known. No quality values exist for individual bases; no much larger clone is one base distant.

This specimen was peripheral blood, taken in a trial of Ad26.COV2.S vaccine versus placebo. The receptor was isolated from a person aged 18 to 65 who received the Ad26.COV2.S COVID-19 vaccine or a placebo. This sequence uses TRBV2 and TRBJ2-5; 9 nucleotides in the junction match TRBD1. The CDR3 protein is CASSEADRGFWETQYF. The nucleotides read TGTGCCAGCAGTGAAGCGGACAGGGGATTCTGGGAGACCCAGTACTTC.